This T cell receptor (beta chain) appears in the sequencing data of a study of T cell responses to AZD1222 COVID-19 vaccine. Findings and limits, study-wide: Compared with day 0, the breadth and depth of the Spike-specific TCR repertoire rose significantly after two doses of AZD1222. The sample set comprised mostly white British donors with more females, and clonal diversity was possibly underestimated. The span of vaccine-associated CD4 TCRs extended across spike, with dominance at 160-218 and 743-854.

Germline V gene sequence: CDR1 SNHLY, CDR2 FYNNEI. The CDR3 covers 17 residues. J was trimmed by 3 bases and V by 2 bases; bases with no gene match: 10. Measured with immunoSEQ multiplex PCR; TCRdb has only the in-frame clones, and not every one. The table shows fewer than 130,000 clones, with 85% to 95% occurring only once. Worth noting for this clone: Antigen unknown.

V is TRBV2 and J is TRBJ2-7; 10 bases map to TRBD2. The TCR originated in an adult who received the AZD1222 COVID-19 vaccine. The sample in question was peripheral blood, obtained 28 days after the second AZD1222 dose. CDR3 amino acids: CASSEQLMASGSYEQYF. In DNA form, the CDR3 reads TGTGCCAGCAGTGAACAATTAATGGCTAGCGGGAGCTACGAGCAGTACTTC.